Here is one TCR beta chain with its context. The data are from a study of shared clonotypes between healthy human individuals. The germline V gene encodes CDR1 MGHRA and CDR2 YSYEKL. Trimming removed 3 bases from V and 4 bases from J, with 6 bases in between. The CDR3 is 12 amino acids. Terminally differentiated effector memory CD45RA+ cells were excluded by CCR7 positive selection of CD45RO-negative cells. Only in-frame clones appear in the TCRdb table, and some are missing; sequencing was by immunoSEQ multiplex PCR. The sample shows around 2,000,000 clones, over 85% of them seen only once. The chain carries TRBV4-1 and TRBJ1-1; the D is unclear. The sequenced sample consisted of naive CD8+ T cells sorted from blood. This clonotype originated in a man aged 18 to 30 in good health. The CDR3 bases are TGCGCCAGCAGCCAGGGTGTCACTGAAGCTTTCTTT. This encodes CASSQGVTEAFF.